Listed below are T cell receptor beta chains from one sample, sequenced in a study of T-cell reconstitution after alpha-beta-depleted transplantation in children. MiXCR was run by TCRdb on the PCR reads, yielding one entry per CDR3 protein. In the table there are about 300,000 distinct CDR3 sequences, about 9.4% of which are singletons. The sample here was PBMCs, taken before TCRalphabeta/CD19-depleted stem cell transplant. These receptors originate from a boy younger than two with acute myeloid leukemia, due to receive a stem cell transplant. Both conserved end residues are part of each CDR3. D genes are given only for firm matches. Size values are once, few and many counts, or a class for expanded clones, and some rows have none.

D: .
size: .
J: TRBJ2-5
V: TRBV11-2
DNA: TGTGCCAGCAGCTTAGATCGGGAAGGAGAGACCCAGTACTTC
CDR3: CASSLDREGETQYF

D: .
size: many
J: TRBJ2-1
V: TRBV11-2
DNA: TGTGCCAGCAGCCCAATCCCGGGGGAGGCTGAGCAGTTCTTC
CDR3: CASSPIPGEAEQFF

D: .
size: many
J: TRBJ2-7
V: TRBV29-1
DNA: TGCAGCGTTAGGGGGACTTCTACCTACGAGCAGTACTTC
CDR3: CSVRGTSTYEQYF

D: .
size: many
J: TRBJ2-5
V: TRBV6-1
DNA: TGTGCCAGCAGTGGAACTCAGCCGTACCAAGAGACCCAGTACTTC
CDR3: CASSGTQPYQETQYF

D: .
size: many
J: TRBJ2-7
V: TRBV21-1
DNA: TGTGCCTCCCTGGACAGGGAGGCTTCCTACGAGCAGTACTTC
CDR3: CASLDREASYEQYF

D: .
size: many
J: TRBJ1-5
V: TRBV19
DNA: TGTGCCAGCACAGATTCCCAGATCAATCAGCCCCAGCATTTT
CDR3: CASTDSQINQPQHF

D: TRBD2
size: .
J: TRBJ2-3
V: TRBV28
DNA: TGTGCCAGCAGTGAGACTAGCGGGGGGAGGCGACACACAGATACGCAGTATTTT
CDR3: CASSETSGGRRHTDTQYF

D: TRBD1
size: few
J: TRBJ2-7
V: TRBV5-4
DNA: TGTGCCAGCAGCGACGGACAGGCTTCCTACGAGCAGTACTTC
CDR3: CASSDGQASYEQYF

D: .
size: many
J: TRBJ2-7
V: TRBV6-6
DNA: TGTGCCAGCACCCCGGAACTTTCCTACGAGCAGTACTTC
CDR3: CASTPELSYEQYF

D: TRBD2
size: many
J: TRBJ2-2
V: TRBV24-1
DNA: TGTGCCACCAGTGAATCCGGGACTAGCCCCGGGGAGCTGTTTTTT
CDR3: CATSESGTSPGELFF

D: .
size: .
J: TRBJ2-4
V: TRBV4-3
DNA: TGCGCCAGCAGCCAAGATGCATTAACTGCTCGAGCCAAAAACATTCAGTACTTC
CDR3: CASSQDALTARAKNIQYF

D: TRBD1
size: many
J: TRBJ2-1
V: TRBV10-3
DNA: TGTGCCATTTCACAGGGGGCAGGGGAGCAGTTCTTC
CDR3: CAISQGAGEQFF

D: TRBD1
size: many
J: TRBJ2-7
V: TRBV12-3/TRBV12-4
DNA: TGTGCCAGCAGTTTGCCGGGACAGGGGGGGTACGAGCAGTACTTC
CDR3: CASSLPGQGGYEQYF

D: .
size: .
J: TRBJ2-2
V: TRBV27
DNA: TGTGCCAGCAGTCCCGCCCGGGATCGGATCGGGGAGCTGTTTTTT
CDR3: CASSPARDRIGELFF

D: TRBD2
size: few
J: TRBJ2-3
V: TRBV20-1
DNA: TGCAGTGCTCCAATCGGGACTACCAGCACAGATACGCAGTATTTT
CDR3: CSAPIGTTSTDTQYF